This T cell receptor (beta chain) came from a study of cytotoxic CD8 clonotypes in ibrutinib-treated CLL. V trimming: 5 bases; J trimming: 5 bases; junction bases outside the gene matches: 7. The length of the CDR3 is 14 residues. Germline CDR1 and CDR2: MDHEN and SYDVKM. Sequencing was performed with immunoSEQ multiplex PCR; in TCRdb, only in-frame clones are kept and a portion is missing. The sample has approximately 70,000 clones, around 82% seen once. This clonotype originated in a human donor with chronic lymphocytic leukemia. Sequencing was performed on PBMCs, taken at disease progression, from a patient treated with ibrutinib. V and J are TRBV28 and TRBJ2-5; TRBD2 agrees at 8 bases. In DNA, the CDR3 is TGTGCCAGCAGTCTACCGGGGGGGGAGGAGACCCAGTACTTC. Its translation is CASSLPGGEETQYF.